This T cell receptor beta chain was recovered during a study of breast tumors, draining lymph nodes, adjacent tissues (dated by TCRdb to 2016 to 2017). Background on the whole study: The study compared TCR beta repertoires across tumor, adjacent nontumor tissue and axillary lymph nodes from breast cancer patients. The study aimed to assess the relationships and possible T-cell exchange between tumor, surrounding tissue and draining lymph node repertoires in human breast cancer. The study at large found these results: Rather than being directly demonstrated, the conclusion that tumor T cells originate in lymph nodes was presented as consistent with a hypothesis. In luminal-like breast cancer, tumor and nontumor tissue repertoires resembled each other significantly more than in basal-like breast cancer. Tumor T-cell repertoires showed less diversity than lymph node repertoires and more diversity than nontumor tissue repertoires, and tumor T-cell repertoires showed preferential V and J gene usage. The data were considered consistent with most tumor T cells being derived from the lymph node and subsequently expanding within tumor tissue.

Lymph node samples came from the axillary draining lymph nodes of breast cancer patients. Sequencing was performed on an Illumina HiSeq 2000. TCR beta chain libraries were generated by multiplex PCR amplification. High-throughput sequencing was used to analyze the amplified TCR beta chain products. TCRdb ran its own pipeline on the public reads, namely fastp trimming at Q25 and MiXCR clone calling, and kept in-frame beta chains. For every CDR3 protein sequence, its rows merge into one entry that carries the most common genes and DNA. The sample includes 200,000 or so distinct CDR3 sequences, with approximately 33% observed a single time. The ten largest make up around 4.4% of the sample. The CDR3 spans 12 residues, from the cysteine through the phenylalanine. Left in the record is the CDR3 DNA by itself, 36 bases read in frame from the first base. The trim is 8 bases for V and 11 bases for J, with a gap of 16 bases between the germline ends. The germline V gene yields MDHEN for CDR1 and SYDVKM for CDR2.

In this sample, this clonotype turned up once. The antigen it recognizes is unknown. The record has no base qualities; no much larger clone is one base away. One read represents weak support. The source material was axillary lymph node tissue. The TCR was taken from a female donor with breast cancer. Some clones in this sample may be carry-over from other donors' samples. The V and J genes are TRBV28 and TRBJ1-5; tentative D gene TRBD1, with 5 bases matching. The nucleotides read TGTGCCAGCCGACTAGGAGGGGAGACCCAGCATTTT. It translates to CASRLGGETQHF.